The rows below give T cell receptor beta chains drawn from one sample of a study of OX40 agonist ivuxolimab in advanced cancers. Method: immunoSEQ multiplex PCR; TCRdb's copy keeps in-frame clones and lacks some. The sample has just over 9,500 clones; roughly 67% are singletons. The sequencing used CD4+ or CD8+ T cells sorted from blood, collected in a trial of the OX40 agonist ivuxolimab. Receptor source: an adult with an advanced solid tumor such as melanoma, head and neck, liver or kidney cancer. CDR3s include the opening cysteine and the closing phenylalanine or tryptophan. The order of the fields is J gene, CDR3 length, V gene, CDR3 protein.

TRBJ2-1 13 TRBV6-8 CASSYGEYNEQFF
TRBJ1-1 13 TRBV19 CASSIGENTEAFF
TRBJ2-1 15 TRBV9 CASSVGGSLGNEQFF
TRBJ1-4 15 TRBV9 CASSATGTRGEKLFF
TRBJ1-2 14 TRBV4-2 CASTSSLGSYGYTF
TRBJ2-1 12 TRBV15 CATSEMGWEQFF
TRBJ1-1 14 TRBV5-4 CASSLGGSGTEAFF
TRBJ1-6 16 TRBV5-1 CASSTDSSSYNSPLHF
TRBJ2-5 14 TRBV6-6 CASSRDYLGETQYF
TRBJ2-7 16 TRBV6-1 CASSEVRGQSSYEQYF
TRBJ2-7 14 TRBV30 CAWSVRTGAYEQYF
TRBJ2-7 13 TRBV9 CASAPGPSYEQYF
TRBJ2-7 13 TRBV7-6 CASSLNGYVEQYF
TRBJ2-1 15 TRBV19 CASSATSGDYNEQFF
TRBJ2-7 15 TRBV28 CASSLDSAVKYEQYF
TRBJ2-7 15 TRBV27 CASSFTGQGSYEQYF
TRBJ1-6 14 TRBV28 CASSSTGLVSPLHF
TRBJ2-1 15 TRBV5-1 CASSLEGQGGDEQFF
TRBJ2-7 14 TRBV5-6 CASSPPGDRGEQYF
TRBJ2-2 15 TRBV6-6 CASSFTGSDTGELFF
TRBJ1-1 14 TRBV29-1 CSVGPDIMNTEAFF
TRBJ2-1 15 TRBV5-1 CASSLGLAGFDEQFF
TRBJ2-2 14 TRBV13 CASRGGANTGELFF
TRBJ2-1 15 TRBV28 CASSLRTATYNEQFF
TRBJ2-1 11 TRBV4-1 CASSQGGEQFF
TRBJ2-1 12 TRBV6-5 CASSYSHNEQFF
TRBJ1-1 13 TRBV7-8 CASSLRGNTEAFF
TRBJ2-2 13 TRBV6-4 CASSDSDTGELFF
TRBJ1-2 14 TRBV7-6 CASSFMAGDYGYTF
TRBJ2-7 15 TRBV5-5 CASSFRGGASYEQYF
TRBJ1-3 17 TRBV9 CASSHSEGTFSGNTIYF
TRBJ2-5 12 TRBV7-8 CASTHYEETQYF
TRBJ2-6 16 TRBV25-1 CASSEGSGSGANVLTF
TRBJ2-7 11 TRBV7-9 CASSPGYEQYF
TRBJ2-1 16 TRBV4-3 CASSQAQLAGYNEQFF
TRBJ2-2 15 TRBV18 CASSQTSGNTGELFF
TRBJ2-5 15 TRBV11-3 CASSQGEGGGETQYF
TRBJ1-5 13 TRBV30 CAWSVLGHQPQHF
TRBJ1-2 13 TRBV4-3 CASSGGLVRGYTF
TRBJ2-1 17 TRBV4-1 CASSQGFGGPVNNEQFF
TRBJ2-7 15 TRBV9 CASSEEPSSSYEQYF
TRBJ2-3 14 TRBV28 CASSLVLGRDTQYF
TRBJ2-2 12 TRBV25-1 CASSDPNGELFF
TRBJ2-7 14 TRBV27 CASSFGQNTYEQYF
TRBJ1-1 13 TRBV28 CASSGGERTEAFF
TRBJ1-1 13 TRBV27 CASEPQGGLEAFF
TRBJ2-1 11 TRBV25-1 CASGIGNEQFF
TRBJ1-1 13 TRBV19 CASSLQGNTEAFF
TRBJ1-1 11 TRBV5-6 CASSSNTEAFF
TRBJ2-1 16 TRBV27 CASSLGPAGGLAEQFF
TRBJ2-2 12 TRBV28 CASSPRGGELFF
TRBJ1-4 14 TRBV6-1 CASSEGQGNEKLFF
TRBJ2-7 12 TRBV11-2 CASSLDNYEQYF